The 12 T cell receptor beta chains reported below all come from one sample, sequenced in a study of blood T cell repertoires in COVID-19. Repertoires were generated with immunoSEQ multiplex PCR, while TCRdb's copy carries only in-frame clones and drops some. The top ten clones hold 5.5% to 7% of a sample with a few hundred thousand clones, around 90% of them seen once. The sample consisted of PBMCs or T cells enriched from blood (not recorded which). Every receptor here comes from a woman between 40 and 55 years old who had recovered from COVID-19.

The chain has TRBV19 and TRBJ2-1, with 10 positions matching TRBD2. This CDR3 comprises 15 residues. CDR1 is LNHDA, CDR2 SQIVND, per germline (reference sequence). Unmatched junction bases numbered 6, after V lost 4 bases and J lost 6 bases. The CDR3 DNA follows: TGTGCCAGTAGTAATAGCGGGAGGACGGTCAATGAGCAGTTCTTC. Residues: CASSNSGRTVNEQFF.

The gene calls are TRBV7-2 and TRBJ2-7; no clear D. Germline V gene lookup returns CDR1 SGHTA and CDR2 FQGNSA. V lost 1 base, J lost 1 base, and 8 bases lay in between. The CDR3 consists of 14 residues. This CDR3 reads CASSLGLTSYEQYF. The CDR3 DNA sequence: TGTGCCAGCAGCTTAGGTCTTACATCCTACGAGCAGTACTTC. The whole variable domain, remainder taken from reference TRBV7-2 and TRBJ2-7, is GAGVSQSPSNKVTEKGKDVELRCDPISGHTALYWYRQSLGQGLEFLIYFQGNSAPDKSGLPSDRFSAERTGGSVSTLTIQRTQQEDSAVYLCASSLGLTSYEQYFGPGTRLTVT.

The chain uses TRBV7-9 and TRBJ2-7; 8 positions match TRBD2. The CDR3 length is 13 residues. V trimming: 7 bases; J trimming: 5 bases; junction bases outside the gene matches: 7. The germline CDR1 and CDR2 sequences are SEHNR and FQNEAQ (reference sequence). DNA for the CDR3: TGTGCCAGCACCACAGCGGGAGAGGACGAGCAGTACTTC. Amino acid sequence: CASTTAGEDEQYF.

The gene calls are TRBV19 and TRBJ2-7; the D gene is possibly TRBD2 (5 bases). The germline CDR1 and CDR2 sequences are LNHDA and SQIVND (reference sequence). This CDR3 contains 15 residues. V was clipped by 5 bases and J by 1 base, with 15 bases between them. CDR3 sequence: CASSVTGIISYEQYF. CDR3 DNA sequence: TGTGCCAGTAGTGTAACCGGGATAATTTCCTACGAGCAGTACTTC.

The gene calls are TRBV7-2 and TRBJ1-4, with D perhaps TRBD1 (6 bases). The CDR3 has 13 residues. CDR1 and CDR2 from the germline V gene are SGHTA and FQGNSA. The germline V and J ends were trimmed by 4 bases and 8 bases, with 11 bases remaining between them. The DNA of the CDR3 is TGTGCCAGCAGCTACAGGGCGGCGGAAAAACTGTTTTTT. Protein sequence: CASSYRAAEKLFF.

This chain joins TRBV6-5 and TRBJ2-7, with TRBD2 identical over 11 bases. The V gene's germline CDR1 is MNHEY and CDR2 SVGAGI. This CDR3 is 14 amino acids long. The V segment lost 8 bases and the J segment 4 bases; nucleotides outside the gene matches: 7. The CDR3 nucleotides are TGTGCCAGCCGTAGCGGGAGGGCCAGTTACGAGCAGTACTTC. Its protein is CASRSGRASYEQYF.

Turning to this clone: In the same sample, other DNA sequences code for this CDR3. J is TRBJ1-2 and V is TRBV28; D gene unclear. Germline CDR1 and CDR2: MDHEN and SYDVKM. The CDR3 contains 12 residues. V was trimmed by 2 bases and J by 5 bases, leaving 6 bases between them. The DNA for the CDR3 is TGTGCCAGCAGTTTAGCCGGGTATGGCTACACCTTC. Translation gives CASSLAGYGYTF.

This chain connects TRBV19 to TRBJ2-7, with 7 bases matching TRBD1. CDR1 and CDR2 (germline): LNHDA, SQIVND (reference sequence). V was clipped by 4 bases and J by 2 bases; unmatched bases: 8. This CDR3 has 15 residues. The chain's CDR3 is CASSTGTVNPYEQYF. The CDR3 bases are TGTGCCAGTAGTACAGGGACAGTCAACCCCTACGAGCAGTACTTC.

The chain combines TRBV7-2 with TRBJ2-2; 11 bases line up with TRBD2. The CDR3 extends over 17 amino acids. After removal of 1 base from V and 1 base from J, the junction contained 2 bases not matched to a gene. Germline CDR1 is SGHTA and CDR2 is FQGNSA. CDR3 sequence (DNA): TGTGCCAGCAGCTTAGGGGGACTAGCGGTGAACACCGGGGAGCTGTTTTTT. Its translation: CASSLGGLAVNTGELFF.

The J gene is TRBJ1-6, the V gene TRBV6-6, with D tentatively TRBD1 (5 bases). Germline loops: CDR1 MNHNY, CDR2 SVGAGI (reference sequence). The CDR3 has 13 amino acids. V dropped 5 bases and J dropped 7 bases, with 9 bases sitting between them. The CDR3 loop reads CASSGAGNSPLHF. In DNA form, the CDR3 reads TGTGCCAGCAGTGGGGCAGGGAATTCACCCCTCCACTTT.

The chain couples TRBV5-1 to TRBJ1-1, with D perhaps TRBD1 (6 bases). The CDR3 runs to 15 residues. Germline CDR1 reads SGHRS; CDR2 reads YFSETQ. V was shortened by 2 bases and J by 4 bases, with 15 bases between the two germline ends. CDR3 in DNA: TGCGCCAGCAGCTTCTCAGGGGAATTGAGCACTGAAGCTTTCTTT. Amino acids: CASSFSGELSTEAFF.

This clone was recorded once. The chain has TRBV10-1 and TRBJ2-5; possibly TRBD1 for D (6 bases). Trimming removed 8 bases from V and 4 bases from J, with 14 bases in between. The CDR3 has 13 amino acids. Germline CDR1 WNHNN, CDR2 SYGVQD (reference sequence). For the CDR3, the DNA is TGCGCCAGCCCCAGGGGCGAGAGAGAGACCCAGTACTTC. Encoded protein: CASPRGERETQYF.